This TCR beta chain is from a study of naive and memory T cell subsets. General study results and limits: In naive cells, over 90% of TCR sequences were seen only once. There was no ground truth to check naive and memory subset results.

This clonotype was seen repeatedly, ten times or more. Its target is not known. Cells stained for CD3, CD4, CD8, CD45RA, CD27 and viability were sorted into four CD45RA/CD27 subsets. An equimolar mix of two oligonucleotides served as the beta constant-region primer for TRBC1 and TRBC2. Ligated cDNA was amplified by four rounds of PCR with nested alpha and beta constant-region primers and SP2. Ligation attached a single-stranded oligonucleotide with a 12-nucleotide UMI and the SP2 primer to the cDNA 3' end. TCRdb reprocessed the UMI-ligation and nested PCR reads with MiXCR, giving one entry per CDR3 protein. The table lists roughly 24,000 distinct CDR3 sequences, more than 7% of them singletons. Trimming left V 4 bases short and J 1 base short, with 18 bases between. This CDR3 is built from 17 residues. Germline assignment: CDR1 SGHRS and CDR2 YFSETQ.

This chain connects TRBV5-1 to TRBJ2-1; D perhaps matches TRBD2 (5 bases). The origin of this receptor is a human donor in good health. The specimen was central memory CD8+ T cells from blood. In DNA, the CDR3 is TGCGCCAGCAGCCCCCGCGGTAGCGTAAAGTCCTACAATGAGCAGTTCTTC. It encodes CASSPRGSVKSYNEQFF.